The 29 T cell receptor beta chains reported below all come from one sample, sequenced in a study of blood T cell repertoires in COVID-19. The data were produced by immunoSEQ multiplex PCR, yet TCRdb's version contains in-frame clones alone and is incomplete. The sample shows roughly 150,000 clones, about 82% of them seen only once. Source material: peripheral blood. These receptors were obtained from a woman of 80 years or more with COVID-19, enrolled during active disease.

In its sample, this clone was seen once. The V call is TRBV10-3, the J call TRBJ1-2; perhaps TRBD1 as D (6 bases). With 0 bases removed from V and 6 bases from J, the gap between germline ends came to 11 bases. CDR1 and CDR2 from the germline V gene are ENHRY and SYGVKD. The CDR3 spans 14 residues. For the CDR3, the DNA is TGTGCCATCAGTGAGTCGGGGGCAGGCGATGGCTACACCTTC. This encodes CAISESGAGDGYTF.

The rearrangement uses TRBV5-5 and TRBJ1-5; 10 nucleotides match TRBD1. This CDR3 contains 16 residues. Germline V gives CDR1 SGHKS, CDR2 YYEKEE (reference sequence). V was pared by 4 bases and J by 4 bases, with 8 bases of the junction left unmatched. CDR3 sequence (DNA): TGTGCCAGCAGCCCGGGACAGGGGTGGCAAAATCAGCCCCAGCATTTT. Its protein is CASSPGQGWQNQPQHF.

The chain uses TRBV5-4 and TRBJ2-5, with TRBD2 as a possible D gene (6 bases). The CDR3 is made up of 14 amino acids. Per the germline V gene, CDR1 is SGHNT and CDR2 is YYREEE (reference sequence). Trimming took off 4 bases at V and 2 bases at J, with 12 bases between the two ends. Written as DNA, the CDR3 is TGTGCCAGCAGCGTCTCAGGGACTCAAGAGACCCAGTACTTC. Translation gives CASSVSGTQETQYF.

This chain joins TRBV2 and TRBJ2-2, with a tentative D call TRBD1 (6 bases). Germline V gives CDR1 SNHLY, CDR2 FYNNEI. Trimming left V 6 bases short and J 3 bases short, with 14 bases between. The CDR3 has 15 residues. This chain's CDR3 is CASSRTESDTGELFF. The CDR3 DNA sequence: TGTGCCAGCAGCCGGACAGAATCAGACACCGGGGAGCTGTTTTTT.

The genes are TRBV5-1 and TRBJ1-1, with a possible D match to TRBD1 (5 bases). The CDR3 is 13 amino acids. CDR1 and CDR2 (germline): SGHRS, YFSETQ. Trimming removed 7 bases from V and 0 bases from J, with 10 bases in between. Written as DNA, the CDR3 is TGCGCCAGCGCGACAGAGATGAACACTGAAGCTTTCTTT. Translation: CASATEMNTEAFF.

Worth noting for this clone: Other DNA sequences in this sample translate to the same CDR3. CDR3 residues: CASSQDRDQPQHF. Here the CDR3 DNA reads TGTGCCAGCAGCCAAGACAGGGATCAGCCCCAGCATTTT. The V and J genes are TRBV12-3 or TRBV12-4 and TRBJ1-5; 7 bases line up with TRBD1. With V trimmed by 6 bases and J by 5 bases, 4 bases remained unmatched. This CDR3 spans 13 amino acids.

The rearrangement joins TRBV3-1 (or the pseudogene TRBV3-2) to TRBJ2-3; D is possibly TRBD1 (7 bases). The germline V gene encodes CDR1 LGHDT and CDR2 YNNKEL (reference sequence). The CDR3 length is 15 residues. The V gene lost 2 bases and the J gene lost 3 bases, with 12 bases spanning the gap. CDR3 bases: TGTGCCAGCAGCCAACAGGGGGGCCGGACAGATACGCAGTATTTT. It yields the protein CASSQQGGRTDTQYF.

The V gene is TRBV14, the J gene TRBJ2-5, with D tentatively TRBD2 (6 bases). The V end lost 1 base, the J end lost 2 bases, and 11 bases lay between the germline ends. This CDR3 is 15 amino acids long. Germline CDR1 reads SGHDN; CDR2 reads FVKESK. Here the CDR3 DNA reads TGTGCCAGCAGCCAAGGGGAGCGGGCGCAAGAGACCCAGTACTTC. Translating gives CASSQGERAQETQYF.

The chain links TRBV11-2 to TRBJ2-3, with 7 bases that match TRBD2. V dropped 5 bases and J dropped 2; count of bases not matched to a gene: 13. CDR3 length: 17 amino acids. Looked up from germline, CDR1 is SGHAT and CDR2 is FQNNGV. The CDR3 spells CASSRSVSSGSTDTQYF. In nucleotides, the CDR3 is TGTGCCAGCAGCCGATCGGTCTCTAGCGGATCCACAGATACGCAGTATTTT.

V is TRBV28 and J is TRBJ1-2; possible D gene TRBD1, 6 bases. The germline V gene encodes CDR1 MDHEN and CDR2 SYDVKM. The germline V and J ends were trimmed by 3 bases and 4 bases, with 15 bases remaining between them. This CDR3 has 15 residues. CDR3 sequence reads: CASSLVGQMGYGYTF. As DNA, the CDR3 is TGTGCCAGCAGTTTGGTCGGACAGATGGGCTATGGCTACACCTTC.

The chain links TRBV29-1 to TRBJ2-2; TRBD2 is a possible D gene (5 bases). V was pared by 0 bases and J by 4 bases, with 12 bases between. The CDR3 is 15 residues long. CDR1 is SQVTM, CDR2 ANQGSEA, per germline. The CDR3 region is CSVEDFEGFTGELFF. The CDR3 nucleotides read TGCAGCGTTGAAGATTTTGAGGGATTCACCGGGGAGCTGTTTTTT.

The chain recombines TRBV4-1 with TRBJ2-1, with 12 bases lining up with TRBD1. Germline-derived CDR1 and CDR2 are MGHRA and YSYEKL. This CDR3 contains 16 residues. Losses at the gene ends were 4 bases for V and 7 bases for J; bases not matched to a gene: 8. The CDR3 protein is CASSRDRDRGRNEQFF. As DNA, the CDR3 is TGCGCCAGCAGCCGAGACCGGGACAGGGGGCGTAATGAGCAGTTCTTC.

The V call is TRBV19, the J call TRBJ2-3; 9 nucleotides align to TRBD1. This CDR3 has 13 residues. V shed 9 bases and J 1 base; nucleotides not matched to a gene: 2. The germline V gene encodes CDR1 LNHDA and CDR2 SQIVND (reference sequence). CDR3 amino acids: CASGDRGTDTQYF. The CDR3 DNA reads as TGTGCCAGCGGGGACAGGGGCACAGATACGCAGTATTTT.

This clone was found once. As DNA, the CDR3 is TGTGCCAGCACCCTACTGGGGGGAGGGGGTGAAGCTTTCTTT. Residues: CASTLLGGGGEAFF. The chain has TRBV3-1 (or the pseudogene TRBV3-2) and TRBJ1-1; TRBD1 is a possible D gene (6 bases). The CDR3 is 14 amino acids. Trimming left V 7 bases short and J 7 bases short, with 19 bases between. Germline CDR1 and CDR2: LGHDT and YNNKEL (reference sequence).

The CDR3 bases are TGTGCCAGCAGCCAGACAGGGGTGACCACCGGGGAGCTGTTTTTT. Residues: CASSQTGVTTGELFF. The chain is built from TRBV25-1 and TRBJ2-2; 8 bases match TRBD1. Germline V gives CDR1 MGHDK, CDR2 SYGVNS. Trimming cost V 6 bases and J 4 bases; bases outside gene matches: 7. The CDR3 has 15 amino acids.

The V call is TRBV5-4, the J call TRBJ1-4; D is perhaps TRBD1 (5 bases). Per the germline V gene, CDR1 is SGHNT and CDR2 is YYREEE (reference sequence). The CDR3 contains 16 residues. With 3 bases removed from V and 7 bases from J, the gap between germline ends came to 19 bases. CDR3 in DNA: TGTGCCAGCAGCTCAGATCCCCCCGGACAATTTGAAAAACTGTTTTTT. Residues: CASSSDPPGQFEKLFF.

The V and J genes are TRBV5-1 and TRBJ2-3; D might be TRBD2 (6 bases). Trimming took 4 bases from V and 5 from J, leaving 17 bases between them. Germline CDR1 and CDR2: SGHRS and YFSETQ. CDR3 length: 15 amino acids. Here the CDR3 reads CASSPGLGSLDTQYF. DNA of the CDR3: TGCGCCAGCAGCCCGGGACTGGGATCCTTAGATACGCAGTATTTT.

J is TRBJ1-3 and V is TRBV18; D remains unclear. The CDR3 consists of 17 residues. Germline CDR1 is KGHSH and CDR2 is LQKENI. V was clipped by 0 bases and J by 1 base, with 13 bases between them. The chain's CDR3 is CASSPPSRGRSGNTIYF. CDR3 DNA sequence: TGTGCCAGCTCACCACCCTCTCGGGGAAGATCTGGAAACACCATATATTTT. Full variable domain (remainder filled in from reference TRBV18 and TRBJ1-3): NAGVMQNPRHLVRRRGQEARLRCSPMKGHSHVYWYRQLPEEGLKFMVYLQKENIIDESGMPKERFSAEFPKEGPSILRIQQVVRGDSAAYFCASSPPSRGRSGNTIYFGEGSWLTVV.

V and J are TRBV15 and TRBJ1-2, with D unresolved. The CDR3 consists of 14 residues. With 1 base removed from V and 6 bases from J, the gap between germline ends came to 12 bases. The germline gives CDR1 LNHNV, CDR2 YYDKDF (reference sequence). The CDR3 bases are TGTGCCACCAGCAGAGGCATCGGGTTGGATGGCTACACCTTC. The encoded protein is CATSRGIGLDGYTF.

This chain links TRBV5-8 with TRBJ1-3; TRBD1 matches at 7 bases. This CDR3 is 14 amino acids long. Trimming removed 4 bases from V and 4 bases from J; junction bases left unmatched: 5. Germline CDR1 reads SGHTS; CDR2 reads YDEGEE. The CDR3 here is CASSPGQQGNTIYF. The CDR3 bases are TGTGCCAGCAGCCCGGGACAGCAAGGAAACACCATATATTTT.

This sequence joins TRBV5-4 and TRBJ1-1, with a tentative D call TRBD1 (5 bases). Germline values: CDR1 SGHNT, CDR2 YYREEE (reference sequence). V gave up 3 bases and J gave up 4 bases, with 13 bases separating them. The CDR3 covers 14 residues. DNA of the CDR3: TGTGCCAGCAGCTACGACAGCCTGGGCACTGAAGCTTTCTTT. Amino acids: CASSYDSLGTEAFF.

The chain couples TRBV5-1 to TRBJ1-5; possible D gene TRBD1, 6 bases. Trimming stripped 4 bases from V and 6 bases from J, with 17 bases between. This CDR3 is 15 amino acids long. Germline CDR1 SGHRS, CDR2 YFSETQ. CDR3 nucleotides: TGCGCCAGCAGCCCCGACGGAACCAGGGGTCAGCCCCAGCATTTT. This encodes CASSPDGTRGQPQHF.

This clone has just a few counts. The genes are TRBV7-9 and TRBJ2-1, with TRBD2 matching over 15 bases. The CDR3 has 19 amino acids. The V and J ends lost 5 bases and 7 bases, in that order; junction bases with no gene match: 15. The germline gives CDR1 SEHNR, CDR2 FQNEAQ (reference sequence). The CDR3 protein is CASSPSNGLAGGEYNEQFF. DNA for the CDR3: TGTGCCAGCAGCCCTTCTAACGGACTAGCGGGAGGGGAGTATAATGAGCAGTTCTTC.

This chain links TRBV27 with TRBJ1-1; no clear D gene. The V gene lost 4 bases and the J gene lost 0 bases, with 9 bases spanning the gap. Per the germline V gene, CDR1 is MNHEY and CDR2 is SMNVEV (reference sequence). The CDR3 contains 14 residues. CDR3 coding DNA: TGTGCCAGCAGTTCAATCCGGGTGAACACTGAAGCTTTCTTT. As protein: CASSSIRVNTEAFF.

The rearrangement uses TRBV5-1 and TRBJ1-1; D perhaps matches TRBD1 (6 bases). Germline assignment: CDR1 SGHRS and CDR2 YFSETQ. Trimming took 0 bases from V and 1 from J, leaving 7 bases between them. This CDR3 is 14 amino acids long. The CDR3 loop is CASSLEGENTEAFF. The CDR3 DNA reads TGCGCCAGCAGCTTGGAGGGGGAGAACACTGAAGCTTTCTTT.

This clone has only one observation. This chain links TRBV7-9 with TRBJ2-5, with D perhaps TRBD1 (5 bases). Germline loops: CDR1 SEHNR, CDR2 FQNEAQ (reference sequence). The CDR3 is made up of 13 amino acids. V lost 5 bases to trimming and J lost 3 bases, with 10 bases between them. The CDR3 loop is CASSHSGKETQYF. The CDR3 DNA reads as TGTGCCAGCAGCCACTCAGGGAAAGAGACCCAGTACTTC.

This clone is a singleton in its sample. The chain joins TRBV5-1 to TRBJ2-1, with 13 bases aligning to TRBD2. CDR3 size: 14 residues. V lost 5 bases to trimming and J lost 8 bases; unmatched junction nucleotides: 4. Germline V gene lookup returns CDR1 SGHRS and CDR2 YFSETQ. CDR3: CASRGTSGADEQFF. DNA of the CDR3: TGCGCCAGCAGGGGGACTAGCGGGGCCGATGAGCAGTTCTTC. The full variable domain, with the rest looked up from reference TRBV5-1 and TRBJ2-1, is KAGVTQTPRYLIKTRGQQVTLSCSPISGHRSVSWYQQTPGQGLQFLFEYFSETQRNKGNFPGRFSGRQFSNSRSEMNVSTLELGDSALYLCASRGTSGADEQFFGPGTRLTVL.

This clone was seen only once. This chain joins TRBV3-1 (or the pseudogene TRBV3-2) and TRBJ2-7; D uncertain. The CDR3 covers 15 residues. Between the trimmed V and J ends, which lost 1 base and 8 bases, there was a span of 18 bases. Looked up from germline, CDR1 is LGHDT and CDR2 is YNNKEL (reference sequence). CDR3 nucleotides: TGTGCCAGCAGCCAAGGTTCCTTTGGGCTGGAAAAGCAGTACTTC. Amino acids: CASSQGSFGLEKQYF.

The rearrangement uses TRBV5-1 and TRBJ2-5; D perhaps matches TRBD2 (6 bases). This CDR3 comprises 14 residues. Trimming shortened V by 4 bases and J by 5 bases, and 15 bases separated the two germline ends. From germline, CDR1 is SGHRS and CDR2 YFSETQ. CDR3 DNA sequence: TGCGCCAGCAGCAGGGACTCGGGGAGGGAGACCCAGTACTTC. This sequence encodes CASSRDSGRETQYF.